A selection of T cell receptor beta chains follows, all from one sample in a study of shared clonotypes between healthy human individuals. The assay was immunoSEQ multiplex PCR, and TCRdb's table has in-frame clones only and misses some. The repertoire holds some 2,000,000 clones, with 85% to 95% as singletons. Sequencing used naive CD4+ T cells sorted from blood. All receptors derive from a man aged 18 to 29 in good health. Both conserved end residues are part of each CDR3. Fields, in order: D gene, CDR3 length, V gene, J gene, clone size, CDR3 DNA, CDR3 protein. A D gene is named only where the DNA matches it firmly. Clone size is given for some rows only: seen once, a few or many times, or a class if the clone is expanded.

TRBD2	15	TRBV6-6	TRBJ2-5	.	TGTGCCAGCAGCACCGGACTAGCGGGGGGAGAGACCCAGTACTTC	CASSTGLAGGETQYF
.	14	TRBV27	TRBJ1-1	.	TGTGCCAGCAGTTTAAAAGAGGCGAACACTGAAGCTTTCTTT	CASSLKEANTEAFF
.	14	TRBV6-1	TRBJ2-7	.	TGTGCCAGCAGTGAAGCGCTGGGACCCTACGAGCAGTACTTC	CASSEALGPYEQYF
.	12	TRBV2	TRBJ1-2	.	TGTGCCAGCAGTGCGGCTAACTATGGCTACACCTTC	CASSAANYGYTF
.	17	TRBV4-1	TRBJ2-3	.	TGCGCCAGCAGCCAGAAAGGGTTTAGCGACCCCACAGATACGCAGTATTTT	CASSQKGFSDPTDTQYF
.	13	TRBV30	TRBJ2-2	once	TGTGCCTACTGGAGGGTTGTCACCGGGGAGCTGTTTTTT	CAYWRVVTGELFF
TRBD1	13	TRBV7-7	TRBJ2-5	.	TGTGCTAGCAGCCGGGACAGACAAGAGACCCAGTACTTC	CASSRDRQETQYF
.	14	TRBV25-1	TRBJ2-7	.	TGTGCCAGCACCACGGGGGACGGCTCCTACGAGCAGTACTTC	CASTTGDGSYEQYF
.	11	TRBV10-3	TRBJ2-7	.	TGTGCCATCCTTACTAAGGGGGAGCAGTACTTC	CAILTKGEQYF
.	12	TRBV5-1	TRBJ2-7	.	TGCGCCAGCAGCACGATGGGCCACGAGCAGTACTTC	CASSTMGHEQYF
.	13	TRBV5-1	TRBJ1-5	.	TGCGCCAGCAGCTCTGACGGGTGGGAGCCCCAGCATTTT	CASSSDGWEPQHF
TRBD1	13	TRBV30	TRBJ2-4	.	TGTGCCTGGGACCGGGACAGCAAAAACATTCAGTACTTC	CAWDRDSKNIQYF
.	15	TRBV5-1	TRBJ1-2	.	TGCGCCAGCAGCTTGGGGTTTGTGTACGACTATGGCTACACCTTC	CASSLGFVYDYGYTF
.	15	TRBV5-1	TRBJ1-5	.	TGCGCCAGCAGCTTAGACCCGGCTGGCAATCAGCCCCAGCATTTT	CASSLDPAGNQPQHF
.	14	TRBV5-1	TRBJ2-2	.	TGCGCCAGCAGCCTTCAGGGGTACACCGGGGAGCTGTTTTTT	CASSLQGYTGELFF
TRBD1	14	TRBV30	TRBJ1-5	.	TGTGCCTGGTCTGGGACAGGGAGGAATCAGCCCCAGCATTTT	CAWSGTGRNQPQHF